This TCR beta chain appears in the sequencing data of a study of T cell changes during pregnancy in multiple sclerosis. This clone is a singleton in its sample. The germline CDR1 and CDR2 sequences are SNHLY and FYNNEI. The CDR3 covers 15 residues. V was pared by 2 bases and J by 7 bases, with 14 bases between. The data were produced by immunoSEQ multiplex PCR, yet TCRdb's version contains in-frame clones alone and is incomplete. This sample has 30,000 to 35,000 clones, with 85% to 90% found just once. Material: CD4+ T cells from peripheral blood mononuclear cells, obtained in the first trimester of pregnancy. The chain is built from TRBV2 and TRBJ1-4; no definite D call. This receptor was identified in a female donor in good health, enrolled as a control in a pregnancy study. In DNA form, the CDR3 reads TGTGCCAGCAGTGAACTCCGTTCGAGGGCTGAAAAACTGTTTTTT. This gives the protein CASSELRSRAEKLFF. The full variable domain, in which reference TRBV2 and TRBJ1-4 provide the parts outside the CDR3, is EPEVTQTPSHQVTQMGQEVILRCVPISNHLYFYWYRQILGQKVEFLVSFYNNEISEKSEIFDDQFSVERPDGSNFTLKIRSTKLEDSAMYFCASSELRSRAEKLFFGSGTQLSVL.